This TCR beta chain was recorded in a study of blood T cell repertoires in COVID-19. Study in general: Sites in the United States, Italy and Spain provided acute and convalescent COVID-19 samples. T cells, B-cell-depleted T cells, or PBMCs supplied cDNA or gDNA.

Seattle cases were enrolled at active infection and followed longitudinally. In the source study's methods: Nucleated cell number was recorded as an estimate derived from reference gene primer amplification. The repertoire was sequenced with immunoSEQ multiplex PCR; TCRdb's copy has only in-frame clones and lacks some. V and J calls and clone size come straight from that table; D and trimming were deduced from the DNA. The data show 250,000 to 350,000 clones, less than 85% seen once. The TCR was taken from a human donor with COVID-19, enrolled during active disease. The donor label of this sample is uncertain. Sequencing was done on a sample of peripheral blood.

The CDR3 DNA is TGTGCCTTAGCGGGAGACGTGAACAATGAGCAGTTCTTC. Residues: CALAGDVNNEQFF. The chain recombines TRBV30 with TRBJ2-1; TRBD2 aligns across 9 bases. The V gene's germline CDR1 is GTSNPN and CDR2 SVGIG (reference sequence). CDR3 size: 13 residues. The V segment lost 7 bases and the J segment 5 bases; nucleotides outside the gene matches: 6.